This TCR beta chain was identified during a study of cytomegalovirus exposure and HLA in healthy donors. Profiling relied on immunoSEQ multiplex PCR, and the TCRdb table lists in-frame clones only, not all of them. Among roughly 240,000 clones listed, around nine tenths were seen once. The study's findings and limits: Specific recognition of CMV antigens was confirmed in vitro for a few chains (all CMV-associated).

Per germline, CDR1 MDHEN and CDR2 SYDVKM. This CDR3 is built from 14 residues. V lost 3 bases to trimming and J lost 4 bases, with 10 bases between them. A remark on this clone: Its antigen is as yet unknown.

The chain joins TRBV28 to TRBJ2-1; possible D gene TRBD2, 5 bases. Sequenced sample: PBMCs. The TCR comes from a man aged 18 to 30 in good health and CMV-seronegative. CDR3 coding DNA: TGTGCCAGCAGTTTCCGGGGAGAATACAATGAGCAGTTCTTC. It codes for CASSFRGEYNEQFF.